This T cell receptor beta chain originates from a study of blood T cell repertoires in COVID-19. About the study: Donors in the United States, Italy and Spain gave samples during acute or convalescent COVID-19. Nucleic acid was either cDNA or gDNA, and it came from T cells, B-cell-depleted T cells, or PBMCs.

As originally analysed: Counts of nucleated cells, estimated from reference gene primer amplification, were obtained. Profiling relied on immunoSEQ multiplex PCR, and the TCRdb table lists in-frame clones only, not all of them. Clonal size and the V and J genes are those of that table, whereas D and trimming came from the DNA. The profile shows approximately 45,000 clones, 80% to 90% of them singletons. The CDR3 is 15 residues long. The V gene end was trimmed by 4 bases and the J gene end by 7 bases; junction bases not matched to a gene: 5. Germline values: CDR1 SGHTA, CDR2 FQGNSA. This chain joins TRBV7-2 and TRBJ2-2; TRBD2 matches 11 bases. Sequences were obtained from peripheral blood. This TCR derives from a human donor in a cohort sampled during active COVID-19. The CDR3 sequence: CASSSLAGGVGELFF. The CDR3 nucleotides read TGTGCCAGCAGCTCGCTAGCGGGAGGAGTCGGGGAGCTGTTTTTT.